The rows below give T cell receptor beta chains drawn from one sample of a study of pediatric ulcerative colitis. Profiled with immunoSEQ multiplex PCR; TCRdb holds only in-frame clones, not every one. The table has 15,000 to 20,000 clones, roughly 74% seen once; the top ten hold 3.4%. Sequencing was done on a sample of gut tissue. Receptor source: a girl between 10 and 17 years old with moderate ulcerative colitis. CDR3s include the opening cysteine and the closing phenylalanine or tryptophan. D genes are given only for firm matches. For some rows the clone size is stated as once, few or many, or as a class when expanded; others skip it.

v_call: TRBV28; j_call: TRBJ2-3; d_call: -; clone_size: few; cdr3_aa: CASSLQAYTDTQYF; cdr3_nt: TGTGCCAGCAGTTTGCAGGCCTACACAGATACGCAGTATTTT
v_call: TRBV5-1; j_call: TRBJ2-2; d_call: TRBD2; clone_size: -; cdr3_aa: CASTREGSVTGELFF; cdr3_nt: TGCGCCAGCACCCGGGAGGGGTCAGTCACCGGGGAGCTGTTTTTT
v_call: TRBV6-1; j_call: TRBJ2-2; d_call: TRBD2; clone_size: -; cdr3_aa: CASSASSGTNTGELFF; cdr3_nt: TGTGCCAGCAGTGCCTCTAGCGGGACAAACACCGGGGAGCTGTTTTTT
v_call: TRBV11-1; j_call: TRBJ2-7; d_call: TRBD1; clone_size: -; cdr3_aa: CASTDREYEQYF; cdr3_nt: TGTGCCAGCACGGACAGGGAATACGAGCAGTACTTC
v_call: TRBV4-1; j_call: TRBJ1-4; d_call: TRBD1; clone_size: -; cdr3_aa: CASSRRLQGGNEKLFF; cdr3_nt: TGCGCCAGCAGCCGCCGTCTCCAGGGGGGAAACGAAAAACTGTTTTTT
v_call: TRBV1; j_call: TRBJ2-4; d_call: -; clone_size: -; cdr3_aa: CTSSQDRGLPGNIQYF; cdr3_nt: TGCACCAGCAGCCAAGATAGGGGGCTCCCGGGGAACATTCAGTACTTC
v_call: TRBV15; j_call: TRBJ2-1; d_call: -; clone_size: -; cdr3_aa: CATGIRTTGREQFF; cdr3_nt: TGTGCCACCGGAATTCGTACCACCGGACGGGAGCAGTTCTTC
v_call: TRBV29-1; j_call: TRBJ2-1; d_call: TRBD1; clone_size: once; cdr3_aa: CSVERRDRAYNEQFF; cdr3_nt: TGCAGCGTTGAAAGGCGGGACAGGGCTTACAATGAGCAGTTCTTC
v_call: TRBV27; j_call: TRBJ1-1; d_call: -; clone_size: -; cdr3_aa: CASSLGRNTEAFF; cdr3_nt: TGTGCCAGCAGTTTAGGCCGCAACACTGAAGCTTTCTTT
v_call: TRBV6-6; j_call: TRBJ1-6; d_call: TRBD1; clone_size: -; cdr3_aa: CASSSRGRDSPLHF; cdr3_nt: TGTGCCAGCAGTTCCAGGGGGAGGGATTCACCCCTCCACTTT
v_call: TRBV5-3; j_call: TRBJ1-4; d_call: -; clone_size: -; cdr3_aa: CARSWDGLIEKLFF; cdr3_nt: TGTGCCAGAAGCTGGGACGGCCTAATTGAAAAACTGTTTTTT
v_call: TRBV27; j_call: TRBJ1-2; d_call: -; clone_size: few; cdr3_aa: CASRPSTGYNYGYTF; cdr3_nt: TGTGCCAGCCGTCCTTCGACAGGCTATAACTATGGCTACACCTTC
v_call: TRBV5-1; j_call: TRBJ1-1; d_call: -; clone_size: -; cdr3_aa: CASRGLGAMNTEAFF; cdr3_nt: TGCGCCAGCAGGGGGCTGGGGGCCATGAACACTGAAGCTTTCTTT
v_call: TRBV18; j_call: TRBJ2-3; d_call: -; clone_size: -; cdr3_aa: CASSRRTRSTDTQYF; cdr3_nt: TGTGCCAGCTCACGCCGGACACGTAGCACAGATACGCAGTATTTT